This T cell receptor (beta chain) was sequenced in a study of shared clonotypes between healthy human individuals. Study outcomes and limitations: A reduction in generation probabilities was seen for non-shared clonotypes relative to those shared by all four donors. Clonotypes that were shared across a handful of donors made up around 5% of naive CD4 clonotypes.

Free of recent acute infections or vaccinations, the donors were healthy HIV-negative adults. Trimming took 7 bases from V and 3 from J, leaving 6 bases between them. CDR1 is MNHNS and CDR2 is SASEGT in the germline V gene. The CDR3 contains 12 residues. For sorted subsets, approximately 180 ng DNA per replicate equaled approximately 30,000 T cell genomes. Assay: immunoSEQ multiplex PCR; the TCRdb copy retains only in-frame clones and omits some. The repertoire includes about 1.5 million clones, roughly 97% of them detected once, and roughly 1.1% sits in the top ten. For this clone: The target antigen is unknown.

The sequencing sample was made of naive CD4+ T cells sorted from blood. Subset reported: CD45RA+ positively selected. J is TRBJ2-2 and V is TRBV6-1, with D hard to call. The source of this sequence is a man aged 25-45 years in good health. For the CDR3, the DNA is TGTGCCAGCACGGCTCACACCGGGGAGCTGTTTTTT. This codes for CASTAHTGELFF.